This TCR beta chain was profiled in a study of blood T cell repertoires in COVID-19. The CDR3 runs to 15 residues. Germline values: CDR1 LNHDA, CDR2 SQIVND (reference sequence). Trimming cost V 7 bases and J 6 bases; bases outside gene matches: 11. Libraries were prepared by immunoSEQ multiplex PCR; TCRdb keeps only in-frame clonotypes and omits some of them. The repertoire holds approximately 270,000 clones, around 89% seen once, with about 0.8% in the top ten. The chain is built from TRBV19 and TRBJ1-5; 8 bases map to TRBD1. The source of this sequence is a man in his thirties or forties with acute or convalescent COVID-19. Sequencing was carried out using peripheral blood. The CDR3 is CASNQGRGHFQPQHF. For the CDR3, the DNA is TGTGCCAGTAATCAGGGCAGGGGGCACTTTCAGCCCCAGCATTTT.